The table lists the clone carrying this TCR beta chain with many counts. Its antigen is as yet unknown. This entry belongs to a study of T cells in Graves' hyperthyroidism and ophthalmopathy. Study-wide results and limits: Blood also held most thyroid clonotypes expanded beyond 0.001.

RNA transcripts served as the template for amplifying TCR beta CDR3 regions. With the HTBI primer set, the TCR CDR3 went through a first round of RT-PCR. MiXCR, run by TCRdb on the multiplex PCR reads, gives a single entry per CDR3 protein. This table has about 420,000 distinct CDR3 sequences, approximately 15% appearing once. CDR3 length: 13 amino acids. In germline, CDR1 is GTSNPN, CDR2 SVGIG (reference sequence). J gave up 3 bases and V 0 bases, and 0 bases lay outside the gene matches. The specimen sequenced was blood. The chain employs TRBV30 and TRBJ1-1; 8 bases line up with TRBD1. The clonotype originates from a woman between 18 and 30 years old with Graves' hyperthyroidism. The chain's CDR3 is CAWSVQGDTEAFF. CDR3 nucleotide sequence: TGTGCCTGGAGTGTACAGGGGGACACTGAAGCTTTCTTT.